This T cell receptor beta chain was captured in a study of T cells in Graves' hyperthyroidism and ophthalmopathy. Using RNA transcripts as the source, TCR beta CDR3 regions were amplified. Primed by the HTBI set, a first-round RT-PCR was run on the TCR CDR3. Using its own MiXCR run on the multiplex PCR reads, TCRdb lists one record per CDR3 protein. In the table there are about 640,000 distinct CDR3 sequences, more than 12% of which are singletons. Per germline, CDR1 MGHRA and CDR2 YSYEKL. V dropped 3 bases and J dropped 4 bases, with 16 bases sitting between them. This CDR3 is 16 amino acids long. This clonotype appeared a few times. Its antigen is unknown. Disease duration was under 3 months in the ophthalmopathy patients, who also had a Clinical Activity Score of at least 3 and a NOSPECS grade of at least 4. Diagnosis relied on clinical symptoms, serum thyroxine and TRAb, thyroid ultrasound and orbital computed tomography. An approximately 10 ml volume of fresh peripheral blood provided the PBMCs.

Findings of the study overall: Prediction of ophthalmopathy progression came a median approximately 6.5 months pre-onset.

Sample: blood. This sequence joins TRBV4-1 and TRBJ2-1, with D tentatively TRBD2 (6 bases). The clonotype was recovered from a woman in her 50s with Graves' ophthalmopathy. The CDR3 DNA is TGCGCCAGCAGCCAGGGCTTTGGGAGGACTTACAATGAGCAGTTCTTC. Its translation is CASSQGFGRTYNEQFF.